A single sample gave rise to the 26 T cell receptor beta chains below, sequenced in a study of graft-versus-host responses after intestinal transplantation. Profiled with immunoSEQ multiplex PCR; TCRdb holds only in-frame clones, not every one. The data contain some 62,000 clones, 90% to 95% of them singletons. Their cognate antigens are unknown. This specimen consisted of unstimulated CD8+ T cells sorted from spleen or lymph node cells, obtained before transplant. The receptors come from a human donor who was the organ donor for an intestinal transplant.

The chain carries TRBV6-4 and TRBJ2-4; 11 bases fit TRBD2. Per germline, CDR1 MRHNA and CDR2 SNTAGT. The ends lost 3 bases at V and 0 bases at J; junction bases unmatched: 10. This CDR3 spans 19 amino acids. CDR3 sequence (DNA): TGTGCCAGCAGTGATTCTAGCGGGGGGTTCTATCTAGCCAAAAACATTCAGTACTTC. Its protein product is CASSDSSGGFYLAKNIQYF.

The rearrangement links TRBV27 to TRBJ1-1; 8 nucleotides match TRBD1. The CDR3 is 19 residues long. Losses at the gene ends were 5 bases for V and 0 bases for J; bases not matched to a gene: 17. Germline V gives CDR1 MNHEY, CDR2 SMNVEV (reference sequence). The CDR3 nucleotides read TGTGCCAGCAGTGGGGATCATGGCAGGGGGCATGTGGTGAACACTGAAGCTTTCTTT. This translates into CASSGDHGRGHVVNTEAFF.

This rearrangement joins TRBV7-2 to TRBJ2-7, with 9 bases aligning to TRBD2. Germline-derived CDR1 and CDR2 are SGHTA and FQGNSA. V was pared by 2 bases and J by 4 bases, with 6 bases of the junction left unmatched. The CDR3 is made up of 15 amino acids. The CDR3 nucleotides read TGTGCCAGCAGCTTATCCGCTAGCGGGATTTACGAGCAGTACTTC. Translated, it gives CASSLSASGIYEQYF.

CDR3 coding DNA: TGTGCCAGCACGGGAGCCTACAATGAGCAGTTCTTC. Translated, it gives CASTGAYNEQFF. V gene TRBV28 combines with J gene TRBJ2-1, with D possibly being TRBD2 (6 bases). Germline CDR1 is MDHEN and CDR2 is SYDVKM. This CDR3 comprises 12 residues. With 7 bases removed from V and 2 bases from J, the gap between germline ends came to 6 bases.

The chain has TRBV4-1 and TRBJ1-5, with 8 nucleotides matching TRBD1. This CDR3 is built from 16 residues. The V gene end was trimmed by 4 bases and the J gene end by 6 bases; junction bases not matched to a gene: 11. The germline CDR1 and CDR2 sequences are MGHRA and YSYEKL. As DNA, the CDR3 is TGCGCCAGCAGCCCCCACGGACAGGGCACAGGTCAGCCCCAGCATTTT. Translation gives CASSPHGQGTGQPQHF.

The J gene is TRBJ2-6, the V gene TRBV2; no clear D gene. Between the trimmed V and J ends, which lost 5 bases and 3 bases, there was a span of 8 bases. The V gene's germline CDR1 is SNHLY and CDR2 FYNNEI. This CDR3 is built from 14 residues. CDR3 nucleotides: TGTGCCAGCAGTTCGGGTGTTGGGGCCAACGTCCTGACTTTC. It yields the protein CASSSGVGANVLTF.

The chain carries TRBV7-6 and TRBJ2-3; D gene ambiguous. The CDR3 has 12 amino acids. The germline V and J ends were trimmed by 3 bases and 2 bases, with 3 bases remaining between them. From germline, CDR1 is SGHVS and CDR2 FNYEAQ. The CDR3 loop reads CASSFLTDTQYF. Here the CDR3 DNA reads TGTGCCAGCAGCTTCCTCACAGATACGCAGTATTTT.

The chain combines TRBV30 with TRBJ2-3; 11 bases are shared with TRBD2. The CDR3 covers 14 residues. Unmatched junction bases numbered 1, after V lost 0 bases and J lost 5 bases. The germline V gene has CDR1 GTSNPN and CDR2 SVGIG (reference sequence). CDR3 in amino acids: CAWSVGTSGDTQYF. DNA of the CDR3: TGTGCCTGGAGTGTAGGGACTAGCGGAGATACGCAGTATTTT.

The V call is TRBV13, the J call TRBJ2-7; TRBD1 is a possible D gene (6 bases). Germline V gene sequence: CDR1 PRHDT, CDR2 FYEKMQ (reference sequence). This CDR3 region has 15 residues. V was trimmed by 2 bases and J by 2 bases, leaving 13 bases between them. CDR3 sequence (DNA): TGTGCCAGCAGCTTATCGGACAGAACAACCTACGAGCAGTACTTC. This gives the protein CASSLSDRTTYEQYF.

The chain couples TRBV28 to TRBJ2-5; D is perhaps TRBD2 (5 bases). The J call is in doubt because the DNA end fits TRBJ2-7 better. The CDR3 runs 14 residues. CDR1 and CDR2 from the germline V gene are MDHEN and SYDVKM. The CDR3 nucleotides read TGTGCCAGCAGTACGGACTCCCCGACCTACGAGCAGTACTTC. Its protein product is CASSTDSPTYEQYF.

The rearrangement joins TRBV19 to TRBJ2-1; 7 bases are a match to TRBD2. Germline loops: CDR1 LNHDA, CDR2 SQIVND (reference sequence). Losses at the gene ends were 3 bases for V and 6 bases for J; bases not matched to a gene: 14. This CDR3 has 17 amino acids. DNA for the CDR3: TGTGCCAGTAGTATTCTTTGGTGGGAGGGACCTTTCAATGAGCAGTTCTTC. Its protein is CASSILWWEGPFNEQFF. Full variable domain (missing parts from reference TRBV19 and TRBJ2-1): DGGITQSPKYLFRKEGQNVTLSCEQNLNHDAMYWYRQDPGQGLRLIYYSQIVNDFQKGDIAEGYSVSREKKESFPLTVTSAQKNPTAFYLCASSILWWEGPFNEQFFGPGTRLTVL.

V usage is TRBV28 and J usage is TRBJ2-7, with TRBD1 as a possible D gene (5 bases). Trimming removed 6 bases at V and 0 bases at J, with 15 bases between. The CDR3 has 15 residues. Germline CDR1 MDHEN, CDR2 SYDVKM. CDR3 loop: CASSHPRGPSYEQYF. The CDR3 bases are TGTGCCAGCAGCCACCCTAGGGGTCCCTCCTACGAGCAGTACTTC.

The V and J genes are TRBV27 and TRBJ1-1; D is perhaps TRBD1 (6 bases). Per germline, CDR1 MNHEY and CDR2 SMNVEV (reference sequence). Trimming shortened V by 4 bases and J by 4 bases, and 16 bases separated the two germline ends. The CDR3 runs to 15 residues. The CDR3 is CASSSWGLLSTEAFF. For the CDR3, the DNA is TGTGCCAGCAGTTCCTGGGGGCTATTGAGCACTGAAGCTTTCTTT.

CDR3 region: CASSQDWRGSNEKLFF. CDR3 sequence (DNA): TGCGCCAGCAGCCAAGATTGGAGGGGCTCTAATGAAAAACTGTTTTTT. The rearrangement uses TRBV4-3 and TRBJ1-4; a weak D match, TRBD1 (5 bases). The CDR3 loop spans 16 amino acids. Germline lookup yields CDR1 LGHNA and CDR2 YSLEER. Between the trimmed V and J ends, which lost 0 bases and 3 bases, there was a span of 11 bases.

Regarding this clone: The germline gene is not matched at one end of the junction; a read error may be the cause. The chain joins TRBV7-7 to TRBJ2-7; TRBD1 aligns across 10 bases. Germline V gene data show CDR1 as SSHAT and CDR2 as FNYEAQ (reference sequence). This CDR3 comprises 18 residues. The chain's CDR3 is CASSFDWGPRDRGYEQYF. The CDR3, as DNA: TGTGCTAGCAGCTTCGATTGGGGACCCCGGGACAGGGGCTACGAGCAGTACTTC. The whole variable domain, remainder taken from reference TRBV7-7 and TRBJ2-7, is GAGVSQSPRYKVTKRGQDVTLRCDPISSHATLYWYQQALGQGPEFLTYFNYEAQPDKSGLPSDRFSAERPEGSISTLTIQRTEQRDSAMYRCASSFDWGPRDRGYEQYFGPGTRLTVT.

The sample holds one count of this clone. The V and J genes are TRBV7-9 and TRBJ2-3; no reliable D call. The CDR3 runs 14 residues. The V and J ends lost 4 bases and 5 bases respectively, with 13 bases between them. Germline loops: CDR1 SEHNR, CDR2 FQNEAQ (reference sequence). In nucleotides, the CDR3 is TGTGCCAGCAGCTCATTCGGTGGGCAAGATACGCAGTATTTT. It codes for CASSSFGGQDTQYF.

The chain carries TRBV7-9 and TRBJ1-2; D might be TRBD1 (6 bases). Germline V CDR1 and CDR2: SEHNR, FQNEAQ (reference sequence). V shed 7 bases and J shed 7 bases, with 25 bases lying between them. The CDR3 consists of 16 residues. CDR3 region: CASTPWGKQGYGGYTF. CDR3 DNA: TGTGCCAGCACGCCTTGGGGGAAACAGGGATATGGTGGCTACACCTTC. Drawing the rest from reference TRBV7-9 and TRBJ1-2, the complete variable domain is DTGVSQNPRHKITKRGQNVTFRCDPISEHNRLYWYRQTLGQGPEFLTYFQNEAQLEKSRLLSDRFSAERPKGSFSTLEIQRTEQGDSAMYLCASTPWGKQGYGGYTFGSGTRLTVV.

On this clone: The final CDR3 position lacks the conserved phenylalanine or tryptophan, pointing to a likely read error. The V gene is TRBV6-5, the J gene TRBJ2-7; a possible D gene is TRBD2 (6 bases). CDR3 length: 12 amino acids. CDR1 is MNHEY, CDR2 SVGAGI, per germline. The V gene lost 5 bases and the J gene lost 5 bases, with 10 bases spanning the gap. The CDR3 loop is CASSGGLHEQYL. The CDR3 DNA is TGTGCCAGCAGTGGGGGGTTACACGAGCAGTACCTC.

J is TRBJ2-1 and V is TRBV5-4; TRBD2 agrees at 10 bases. J lost 12 bases, V lost 4 bases, and 19 bases had no gene match. CDR1 SGHNT and CDR2 YYREEE come from the germline V gene (reference sequence). This CDR3 contains 17 residues. CDR3 in amino acids: CASSDRAGLAPALWQFF. The CDR3 DNA follows: TGTGCCAGCAGCGACAGGGCGGGACTAGCGCCTGCCTTGTGGCAGTTCTTC.

DNA for the CDR3: TGTGCCAGCAGCTTAAATCAGCGGGAGGGAGGGGCTTCCTACGAGCAGTACTTC. It encodes CASSLNQREGGASYEQYF. V usage is TRBV11-2 and J usage is TRBJ2-7; 10 bases agree with TRBD2. J was trimmed by 1 base and V by 2 bases; bases with no gene match: 11. The CDR3 covers 18 residues. Germline CDR1 reads SGHAT; CDR2 reads FQNNGV.

The chain combines TRBV4-3 with TRBJ1-1, with 8 positions matching TRBD1. CDR3 size: 15 residues. The V gene's germline CDR1 is LGHNA and CDR2 YSLEER. Unmatched junction bases numbered 3, after V lost 0 bases and J lost 3 bases. CDR3 sequence: CASSQDRGLYTEAFF. The DNA of the CDR3 is TGCGCCAGCAGCCAAGACAGGGGGCTGTACACTGAAGCTTTCTTT.

This sequence joins TRBV27 and TRBJ2-1; 9 nucleotides agree with TRBD2. From germline, CDR1 is MNHEY and CDR2 SMNVEV (reference sequence). The CDR3 has 15 residues. The V segment lost 6 bases and the J segment 1 base; nucleotides outside the gene matches: 4. In nucleotides, the CDR3 is TGTGCCAGCAGCTCTAGCGGGACATCCTACAATGAGCAGTTCTTC. It codes for CASSSSGTSYNEQFF.

J is TRBJ2-1 and V is TRBV6-1, with 9 bases matching TRBD1. J was trimmed by 4 bases and V by 8 bases; bases with no gene match: 9. Germline values: CDR1 MNHNS, CDR2 SASEGT. The CDR3 is made up of 15 amino acids. DNA of the CDR3: TGTGCCAGCGCCCCCGGGACAGGGCCGTACAATGAGCAGTTCTTC. Its translation: CASAPGTGPYNEQFF.

The chain has TRBV19 and TRBJ1-1; 9 bases line up with TRBD1. This CDR3 spans 13 amino acids. The J segment lost 10 bases and the V segment lost 0 bases, leaving 3 bases of the junction unmatched. Per germline, CDR1 LNHDA and CDR2 SQIVND (reference sequence). CDR3 bases: TGTGCCAGTAGTATAGATCTGGACAGGGGAGCTTTCTTT. This gives the protein CASSIDLDRGAFF.

The V gene is TRBV7-2, the J gene TRBJ2-5; 7 bases map to TRBD1. Germline CDR1 SGHTA, CDR2 FQGNSA. V gave up 2 bases and J gave up 0 bases; unmatched junction bases: 3. The CDR3 spans 15 residues. The CDR3 DNA is TGTGCCAGCAGCTTATACAGGGGCTACCAAGAGACCCAGTACTTC. Its protein product is CASSLYRGYQETQYF.

The rearrangement uses TRBV15 and TRBJ2-7; weak D call: TRBD1 (5 bases). V gave up 5 bases and J gave up 0 bases, with 17 bases separating them. In germline, CDR1 is LNHNV, CDR2 YYDKDF (reference sequence). CDR3 length equals 16 residues. In DNA form, the CDR3 reads TGTGCCACCAGCTCCCACGTAGACAGCAGCTCCTACGAGCAGTACTTC. This codes for CATSSHVDSSSYEQYF.